The 10 T cell receptor beta chains below were found in one sample sequenced in a study of OX40 agonist ivuxolimab in advanced cancers. Sequencing was performed with immunoSEQ multiplex PCR; in TCRdb, only in-frame clones are kept and a portion is missing. The sample holds some 19,000 clones; 79% are singletons and the top ten take 25% to 40%. The sequences come from CD4+ or CD8+ T cells sorted from blood, collected in a trial of the OX40 agonist ivuxolimab. The source of these receptors is an adult with an advanced solid tumor such as melanoma, head and neck, liver or kidney cancer.

The chain combines TRBV4-1 with TRBJ1-4; 8 bases map to TRBD1. V dropped 3 bases and J dropped 3; count of bases not matched to a gene: 6. Per the germline V gene, CDR1 is MGHRA and CDR2 is YSYEKL. This CDR3 is 16 amino acids long. The CDR3 spells CASSHSQGASNEKLFF. For the CDR3, the DNA is TGCGCCAGCAGCCATTCCCAGGGGGCGTCTAATGAAAAACTGTTTTTT.

This clone has a single count. The V call is TRBV11-2, the J call TRBJ2-3; perhaps TRBD1 as D (6 bases). This CDR3 contains 14 residues. Germline assignment: CDR1 SGHAT and CDR2 FQNNGV. The V gene lost 0 bases and the J gene lost 7 bases, with 11 bases spanning the gap. The CDR3 region has the DNA TGTGCCAGCAGCTTAGAGGTGACAGGTTATACGCAGTATTTT. Translating gives CASSLEVTGYTQYF.

This chain connects TRBV4-2 to TRBJ1-2; TRBD1 agrees at 7 bases. Germline-derived CDR1 and CDR2 are LGHNA and YNFKEQ. The CDR3 loop spans 18 amino acids. V lost 3 bases and J lost 4; bases outside the gene matches: 17. The CDR3 DNA sequence: TGTGCCAGCAGCCAGGCTGGACAGGAATCTGGGGTTTCCTATGGCTACACCTTC. Protein sequence: CASSQAGQESGVSYGYTF.

The chain couples TRBV6-5 to TRBJ1-5, with TRBD1 matching 7 bases. The CDR3 has 13 residues. V gave up 5 bases and J gave up 7 bases; unmatched junction bases: 5. Per germline, CDR1 MNHEY and CDR2 SVGAGI. CDR3 nucleotide sequence: TGTGCCAGCAGTCAGGGGGTCGGCCAGCCCCAGCATTTT. As protein: CASSQGVGQPQHF.

The chain employs TRBV6-6 and TRBJ2-2, with D perhaps assigned TRBD1 or TRBD2 (5 bases each). The CDR3 has 15 amino acids. Germline V CDR1 and CDR2: MNHNY, SVGAGI (reference sequence). The ends were cut back, 6 bases at V and 5 bases at J, with 16 bases in the middle. The CDR3 coding sequence is TGTGCCAGCAGGGTCGAGGGGTGGGGTACCGGGGAGCTGTTTTTT. Encoded protein: CASRVEGWGTGELFF.

The J gene is TRBJ2-7, the V gene TRBV25-1; a weak D match, TRBD2 (5 bases). The germline CDR1 and CDR2 sequences are MGHDK and SYGVNS. CDR3 length equals 10 residues. With 4 bases removed from V and 10 bases from J, the gap between germline ends came to 8 bases. DNA for the CDR3: TGTGCCAGCAGTGCCGGGGATCAGTACTTC. Translating gives CASSAGDQYF.

In DNA form, the CDR3 reads TGTGCCAGCAGCTTAGCAGGTTTTTCGGGGGCGGGGACTGAAGCTTTCTTT. Translating gives CASSLAGFSGAGTEAFF. The chain has TRBV7-2 and TRBJ1-1; D possibly corresponds to TRBD1 (6 bases). The germline V and J ends were trimmed by 0 bases and 5 bases, with 19 bases remaining between them. The CDR3 is 17 residues long. Germline CDR1 is SGHTA and CDR2 is FQGNSA. The whole variable domain, remainder taken from reference TRBV7-2 and TRBJ1-1, is GAGVSQSPSNKVTEKGKDVELRCDPISGHTALYWYRQSLGQGLEFLIYFQGNSAPDKSGLPSDRFSAERTGGSVSTLTIQRTQQEDSAVYLCASSLAGFSGAGTEAFFGQGTRLTVV.

The chain has TRBV9 and TRBJ2-7, with TRBD2 as a possible D gene (6 bases). The germline V and J ends were trimmed by 2 bases and 5 bases, with 14 bases remaining between them. Germline V gene data show CDR1 as SGDLS and CDR2 as YYNGEE. The CDR3 contains 14 residues. CDR3 nucleotide sequence: TGTGCCAGCAGCGTCGGGGTAGGAGGGAACGAGCAGTACTTC. Translating gives CASSVGVGGNEQYF.

V and J are TRBV11-1 and TRBJ2-2; the D gene is possibly TRBD1 (5 bases). The V end lost 8 bases, the J end lost 1 base, and 20 bases lay between the germline ends. Germline CDR1 reads SGHAT; CDR2 reads FQDESV (reference sequence). The CDR3 length is 17 residues. For the CDR3, the DNA is TGTGCCAGCTGGGGTTCCGGACCAACAGGGAACACCGGGGAGCTGTTTTTT. It is translated as CASWGSGPTGNTGELFF.

This chain joins TRBV7-9 and TRBJ2-5; no firm D call. The germline V gene has CDR1 SEHNR and CDR2 FQNEAQ (reference sequence). The CDR3 is made up of 19 amino acids. V was cut by 2 bases and J by 5 bases, with 27 bases left in between. The DNA of the CDR3 is TGTGCCAGCAGCTTAACTGGCGGAGACCTACTAAATATCGGGGAGACCCAGTACTTC. Encoded protein: CASSLTGGDLLNIGETQYF.